This T cell receptor beta chain was found in a study of cytomegalovirus exposure and HLA in healthy donors. Study results and caveats: Several of the most significant clusters were apparently associated with common viral pathogens in a later analysis. In an earlier analysis, most TCR beta V segments were productive about 87% or about 30% of the time. In a later analysis, most CMV-associated TCR beta chains appeared HLA-restricted.

The CDR3 runs to 14 residues. The V and J ends lost 4 bases and 1 base respectively, with 12 bases between them. The germline CDR1 and CDR2 sequences are SQVTM and ANQGSEA. Notes on this clone: The antigen remains undetermined.

PCR amplification relied on 60 Vbeta primers (plus 13 Jbeta primers). TCRdb keeps only in-frame clones here, not all; method: immunoSEQ multiplex PCR. In the table there are approximately 190,000 clones, 70% to 85% of which are singletons. The V call is TRBV29-1, the J call TRBJ2-3, with D possibly being TRBD2 (6 bases). The sequence came from a man aged 35 to 55 in good health and CMV-seropositive. The sequenced sample consisted of PBMCs. The CDR3 coding sequence is TGCAGCGTTGTATGGTCTAGCGGCACAGATACGCAGTATTTT. This codes for CSVVWSSGTDTQYF.